A selection of T cell receptor beta chains follows, all from one sample in a study of T-cell reconstitution after alpha-beta-depleted transplantation in children. TCRdb independently ran MiXCR on the PCR reads; one entry per CDR3 protein. The table lists approximately 640,000 distinct CDR3 sequences, around a sixth of them singletons. The source material was PBMCs from the stem cell graft donor, sampled from the stem cell graft. These receptors all come from a human donor who donated a stem cell graft to a child with acute myeloid leukemia. Each CDR3 is given with its conserved first and last residue. D genes are given only for firm matches. Clone sizes are given selectively: once, few, many, or a class where the clone is expanded.

clone_size	v_call	j_call	d_call	cdr3_aa	cdr3_nt
NA	TRBV11-2	TRBJ2-3	NA	CASSLGPEAQYF	TGTGCCAGCAGCTTGGGTCCTGAGGCGCAGTATTTT
few	TRBV10-1	TRBJ2-3	NA	CASSEPESDTQYF	TGCGCCAGCAGTGAACCGGAGTCAGATACGCAGTATTTT
NA	TRBV27	TRBJ1-6	NA	CASTPEGKGSPLHF	TGTGCCAGCACTCCGGAAGGGAAGGGGTCACCCCTCCACTTT
many	TRBV29-1	TRBJ1-1	NA	CSVALNTEAFF	TGCAGCGTTGCGTTGAACACTGAAGCTTTCTTT
many	TRBV5-1	TRBJ2-1	NA	CASRDPSSSYNEQFF	TGCGCCAGCAGGGACCCGTCGAGCTCCTACAATGAGCAGTTCTTC
few	TRBV7-3	TRBJ2-7	TRBD2	CASSLKGRRESGEQYF	TGTGCCAGCAGCTTAAAAGGTCGGCGGGAGTCGGGCGAGCAGTACTTC
many	TRBV29-1	TRBJ2-5	NA	CSVEFEGFDETQYF	TGCAGCGTTGAATTCGAGGGTTTTGACGAGACCCAGTACTTC
NA	TRBV4-1	TRBJ1-1	TRBD1	CASSHPTGGSTEAFF	TGCGCCAGCAGCCATCCGACAGGGGGGAGCACTGAAGCTTTCTTT
NA	TRBV5-1	TRBJ2-5	TRBD1	CASSQDRGPEETQYF	TGCGCCAGCAGCCAAGACAGGGGGCCAGAGGAGACCCAGTACTTC
many	TRBV30	TRBJ2-1	NA	CAWSAWGKYEQFF	TGTGCCTGGAGTGCGTGGGGGAAATATGAGCAGTTCTTC
many	TRBV20-1	TRBJ1-1	TRBD1	CSVGWGQGERRTEAFF	TGCAGTGTGGGGTGGGGACAGGGGGAAAGGAGGACTGAAGCTTTCTTT
once	TRBV7-9	TRBJ1-1	TRBD1	CASSVGTGGRNTEAFF	TGTGCCAGCAGCGTCGGGACAGGGGGGAGGAACACTGAAGCTTTCTTT
few	TRBV7-6	TRBJ2-5	TRBD1	CASSMDRETQYF	TGTGCCAGCAGCATGGACAGGGAGACCCAGTACTTC
NA	TRBV7-2	TRBJ2-7	NA	CASSPDSDSFYEQYF	TGTGCCAGCAGCCCAGACTCCGACTCCTTCTACGAGCAGTACTTC
NA	TRBV4-3	TRBJ2-6	NA	CASSQDLRDGANVLTF	TGCGCCAGCAGCCAAGATCTGAGGGACGGGGCCAACGTCCTGACTTTC
many	TRBV12-3/TRBV12-4	TRBJ1-5	NA	CASSEGGGNQPQHF	TGTGCCAGCAGTGAGGGGGGCGGAAATCAGCCCCAGCATTTT
NA	TRBV7-2	TRBJ2-5	NA	CASRWGSGLQETQYF	TGTGCCAGCAGGTGGGGCAGCGGACTACAAGAGACCCAGTACTTC
many	TRBV20-1	TRBJ1-6	TRBD1	CSARTGVEPLHF	TGCAGTGCCCGTACAGGGGTGGAACCCCTCCACTTT
NA	TRBV7-9	TRBJ1-1	TRBD1	CASSTWDRDTEAFF	TGTGCCAGCAGCACTTGGGACAGGGACACTGAAGCTTTCTTT
NA	TRBV7-8	TRBJ2-1	TRBD2	CASSSPSGEYNEQFF	TGTGCCAGCAGCTCTCCGAGCGGGGAGTACAATGAGCAGTTCTTC
NA	TRBV7-9	TRBJ1-5	NA	CASSPTSSNQPQHF	TGTGCCAGCAGCCCAACCAGTAGCAATCAGCCCCAGCATTTT
few	TRBV20-1	TRBJ1-1	NA	CSARDEGRGRTEAFF	TGCAGTGCTAGAGATGAAGGCAGGGGAAGAACTGAAGCTTTCTTT
few	TRBV15	TRBJ1-2	NA	CATSRDPGINYGYTF	TGTGCCACCAGCAGAGATCCGGGGATTAACTATGGCTACACCTTC
many	TRBV7-9	TRBJ2-3	NA	CASSNGQSPQYF	TGTGCCAGCAGCAACGGACAGTCACCGCAGTATTTT
many	TRBV4-3	TRBJ1-2	NA	CASSQDLMTAFRVGYTF	TGCGCCAGCAGCCAAGATTTAATGACAGCCTTTAGGGTAGGCTACACCTTC
many	TRBV29-1	TRBJ2-5	NA	CSVYPAGRLETQYF	TGCAGCGTTTACCCAGCCGGCCGGTTAGAGACCCAGTACTTC
NA	TRBV6-5	TRBJ2-3	NA	CASSYSGATDTQYF	TGTGCCAGCAGTTACTCCGGGGCAACAGATACGCAGTATTTT
many	TRBV6-1	TRBJ2-7	TRBD2	CASSPGEGGYEQYF	TGTGCCAGCAGTCCGGGGGAGGGTGGCTACGAGCAGTACTTC
NA	TRBV5-1	TRBJ2-1	NA	CASSSGRNSYNEQFF	TGCGCCAGCAGCTCAGGACGGAACTCCTACAATGAGCAGTTCTTC
NA	TRBV25-1	TRBJ2-7	NA	CASSESGPNPYEQYF	TGTGCCAGCAGTGAATCTGGACCGAATCCCTACGAGCAGTACTTC
NA	TRBV10-1	TRBJ2-5	TRBD1	CASSHPGTDYQETQYF	TGCGCCAGCAGTCACCCCGGGACAGACTATCAAGAGACCCAGTACTTC
NA	TRBV27	TRBJ1-5	TRBD1	CASSRGTGRNQPQHF	TGTGCCAGCAGCAGGGGGACAGGGCGTAATCAGCCCCAGCATTTT
NA	TRBV4-3	TRBJ2-2	NA	CASSPRSTGELFF	TGCGCCAGCAGCCCCAGGAGCACCGGGGAGCTGTTTTTT
many	TRBV5-5	TRBJ1-6	TRBD1	CASSFNRGQSPLHF	TGTGCCAGCAGCTTCAACAGGGGGCAGTCACCCCTCCACTTT
NA	TRBV29-1	TRBJ1-1	NA	CSVQENTEAFF	TGCAGCGTACAGGAGAACACTGAAGCTTTCTTT
few	TRBV20-1	TRBJ1-4	TRBD1	CSARAGQGVWEKLFF	TGCAGTGCTAGAGCTGGACAGGGGGTTTGGGAAAAACTGTTTTTT
NA	TRBV7-9	TRBJ2-3	NA	CASSLVGPDTQYF	TGTGCCAGCAGCTTAGTCGGCCCAGATACGCAGTATTTT
many	TRBV29-1	TRBJ1-1	NA	CSVSQAERAFF	TGCAGCGTCTCCCAAGCGGAGAGGGCTTTCTTT
many	TRBV29-1	TRBJ2-7	TRBD1	CSVGTGGEQYF	TGCAGCGTCGGGACAGGGGGCGAGCAGTACTTC
few	TRBV5-1	TRBJ2-1	NA	CATKEGGSRNEQFF	TGCGCCACCAAAGAGGGGGGATCGCGGAATGAGCAGTTCTTC
many	TRBV20-1	TRBJ2-1	TRBD1	CSACVTGVTYNEQFF	TGCAGTGCTTGCGTGACAGGGGTCACCTACAATGAGCAGTTCTTC
many	TRBV6-2/TRBV6-3	TRBJ2-1	NA	CASSHIGERLTYNEQFF	TGTGCCAGCAGTCATATTGGGGAAAGGCTAACCTACAATGAGCAGTTCTTC
many	TRBV20-1	TRBJ1-6	NA	CSATRDTNSPLHF	TGCAGTGCTACCCGGGACACCAATTCACCCCTCCACTTT
few	TRBV15	TRBJ2-7	TRBD2	CATSRAGKGRVDEQYF	TGTGCCACCAGCAGAGCTGGTAAAGGGAGGGTTGACGAGCAGTACTTC
NA	TRBV20-1	TRBJ2-2	NA	CSASGVGYTGELFF	TGCAGTGCTAGTGGAGTGGGGTACACCGGGGAGCTGTTTTTT